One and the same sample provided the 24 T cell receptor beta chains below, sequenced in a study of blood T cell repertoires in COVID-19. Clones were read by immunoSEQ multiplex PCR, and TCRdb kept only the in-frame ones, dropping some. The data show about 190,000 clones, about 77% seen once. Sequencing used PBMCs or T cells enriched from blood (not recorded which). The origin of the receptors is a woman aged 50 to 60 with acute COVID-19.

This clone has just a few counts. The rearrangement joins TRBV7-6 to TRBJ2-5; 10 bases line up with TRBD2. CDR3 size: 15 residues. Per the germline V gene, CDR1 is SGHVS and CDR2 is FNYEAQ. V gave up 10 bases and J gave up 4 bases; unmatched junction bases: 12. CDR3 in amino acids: CATQSGGARRETQYF. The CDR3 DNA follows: TGTGCCACACAGAGCGGGGGGGCAAGGAGAGAGACCCAGTACTTC.

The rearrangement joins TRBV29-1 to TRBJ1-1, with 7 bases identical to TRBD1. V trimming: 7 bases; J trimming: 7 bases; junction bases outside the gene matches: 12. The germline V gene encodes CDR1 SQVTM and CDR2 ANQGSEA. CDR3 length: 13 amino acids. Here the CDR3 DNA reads TGCAGCGGTCAACCGGGACAGCGTATTGAAGCTTTCTTT. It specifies CSGQPGQRIEAFF.

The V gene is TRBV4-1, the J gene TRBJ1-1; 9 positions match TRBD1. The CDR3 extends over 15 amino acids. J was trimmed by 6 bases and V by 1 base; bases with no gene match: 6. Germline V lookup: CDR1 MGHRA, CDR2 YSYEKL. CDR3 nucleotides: TGCGCCAGCAGCCAAGGCGGGGACAGGGTCGCTGAAGCTTTCTTT. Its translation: CASSQGGDRVAEAFF.

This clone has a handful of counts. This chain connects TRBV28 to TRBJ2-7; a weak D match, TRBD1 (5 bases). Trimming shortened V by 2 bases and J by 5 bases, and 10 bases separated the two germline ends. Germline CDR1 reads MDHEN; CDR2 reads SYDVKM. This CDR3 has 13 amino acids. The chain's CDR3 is CASSLNGAHEQYV. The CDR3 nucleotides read TGTGCCAGCAGTTTAAATGGGGCCCACGAGCAGTACGTC.

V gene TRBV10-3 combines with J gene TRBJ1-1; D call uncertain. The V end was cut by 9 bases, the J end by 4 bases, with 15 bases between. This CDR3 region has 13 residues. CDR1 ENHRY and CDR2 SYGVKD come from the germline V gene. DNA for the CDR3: TGTGCCATTCGGACTCCTCGGGTCACTGAAGCTTTCTTT. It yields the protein CAIRTPRVTEAFF.

Here the CDR3 reads CASSVDRLNTEAFF. Here the CDR3 DNA reads TGTGCCAGCAGCGTAGACCGGTTGAACACTGAAGCTTTCTTT. The rearrangement joins TRBV9 to TRBJ1-1; D ambiguous. CDR3 length: 14 amino acids. With 0 bases removed from V and 0 bases from J, the gap between germline ends came to 6 bases. Per the germline V gene, CDR1 is SGDLS and CDR2 is YYNGEE.

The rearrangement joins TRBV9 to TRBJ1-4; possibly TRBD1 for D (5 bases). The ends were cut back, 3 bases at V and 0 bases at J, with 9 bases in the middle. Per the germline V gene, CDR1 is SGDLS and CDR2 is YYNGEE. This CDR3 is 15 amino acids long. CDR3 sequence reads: CASSATGATNEKLFF. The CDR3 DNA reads TGTGCCAGCAGCGCCACGGGGGCAACTAATGAAAAACTGTTTTTT. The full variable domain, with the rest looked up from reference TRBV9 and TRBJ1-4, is DSGVTQTPKHLITATGQRVTLRCSPRSGDLSVYWYQQSLDQGLQFLIQYYNGEERAKGNILERFSAQQFPDLHSELNLSSLELGDSALYFCASSATGATNEKLFFGSGTQLSVL.

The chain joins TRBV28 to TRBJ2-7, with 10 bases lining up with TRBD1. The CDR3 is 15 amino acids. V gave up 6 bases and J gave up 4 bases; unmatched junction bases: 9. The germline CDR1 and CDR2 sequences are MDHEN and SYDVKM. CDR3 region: CASSSPGQGIYEQYV. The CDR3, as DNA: TGTGCCAGCAGCTCACCGGGACAGGGGATATACGAGCAGTACGTC.

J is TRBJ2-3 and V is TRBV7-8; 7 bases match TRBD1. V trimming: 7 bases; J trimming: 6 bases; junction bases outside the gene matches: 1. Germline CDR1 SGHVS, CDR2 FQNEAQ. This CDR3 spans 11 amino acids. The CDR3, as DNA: TGTGCCAGCATCAGGGGGGATACGCAGTATTTT. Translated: CASIRGDTQYF.

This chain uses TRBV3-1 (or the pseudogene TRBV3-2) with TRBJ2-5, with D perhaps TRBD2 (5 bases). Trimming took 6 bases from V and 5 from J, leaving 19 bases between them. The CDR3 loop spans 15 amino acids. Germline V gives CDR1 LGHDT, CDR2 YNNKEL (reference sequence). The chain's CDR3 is CASSSESGWRETQYF. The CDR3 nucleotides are TGTGCCAGCAGTTCCGAATCGGGGTGGAGGGAGACCCAGTACTTC.

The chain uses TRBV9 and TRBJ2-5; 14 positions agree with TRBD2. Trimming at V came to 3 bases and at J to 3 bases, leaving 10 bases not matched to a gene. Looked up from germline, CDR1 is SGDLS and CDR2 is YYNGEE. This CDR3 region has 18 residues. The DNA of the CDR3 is TGTGCCAGCAGCGGGACCGGGACTAGCGGGGGACGGGAAGAGACCCAGTACTTC. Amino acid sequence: CASSGTGTSGGREETQYF. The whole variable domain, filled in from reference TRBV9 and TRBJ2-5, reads DSGVTQTPKHLITATGQRVTLRCSPRSGDLSVYWYQQSLDQGLQFLIQYYNGEERAKGNILERFSAQQFPDLHSELNLSSLELGDSALYFCASSGTGTSGGREETQYFGPGTRLLVL.

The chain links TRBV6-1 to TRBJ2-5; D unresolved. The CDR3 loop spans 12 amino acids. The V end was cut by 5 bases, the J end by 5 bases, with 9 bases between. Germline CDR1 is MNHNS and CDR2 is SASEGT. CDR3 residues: CASSFSLETQYF. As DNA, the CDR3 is TGTGCCAGCAGTTTTAGTTTGGAGACCCAGTACTTC.

CDR3 sequence: CASSLFGTGARVEEKLFF. CDR3 in DNA: TGTGCCAGCAGCTTATTTGGGACAGGGGCGAGGGTTGAAGAAAAACTGTTTTTT. The rearrangement joins TRBV11-2 to TRBJ1-4; 10 bases line up with TRBD1. This CDR3 has 18 amino acids. Unmatched junction bases numbered 14, after V lost 2 bases and J lost 8 bases. Germline V gene lookup returns CDR1 SGHAT and CDR2 FQNNGV. The full variable domain, completed using reference TRBV11-2 and TRBJ1-4, is EAGVAQSPRYKIIEKRQSVAFWCNPISGHATLYWYQQILGQGPKLLIQFQNNGVVDDSQLPKDRFSAERLKGVDSTLKIQPAKLEDSAVYLCASSLFGTGARVEEKLFFGSGTQLSVL.

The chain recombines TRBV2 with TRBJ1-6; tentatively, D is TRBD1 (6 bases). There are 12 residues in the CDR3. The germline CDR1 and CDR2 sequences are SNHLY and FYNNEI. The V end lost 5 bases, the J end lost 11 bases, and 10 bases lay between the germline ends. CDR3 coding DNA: TGTGCCAGCAGTCGGGGGGCGGCACCCCTCCACTTT. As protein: CASSRGAAPLHF.

The CDR3 nucleotides are TGTGCCAGCAGCTTATGGTCAGGGAACACCGGGGAGCTGTTTTTT. The encoded protein is CASSLWSGNTGELFF. This chain uses TRBV7-9 with TRBJ2-2; D unclear. The CDR3 has 15 amino acids. Per germline, CDR1 SEHNR and CDR2 FQNEAQ (reference sequence). Trimming took off 2 bases at V and 1 base at J, with 8 bases between the two ends.

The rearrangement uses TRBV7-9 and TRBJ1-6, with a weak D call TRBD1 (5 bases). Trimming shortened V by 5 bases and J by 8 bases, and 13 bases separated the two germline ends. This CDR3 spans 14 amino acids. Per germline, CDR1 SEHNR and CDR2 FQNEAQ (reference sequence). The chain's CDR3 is CASSDPWGDSPLHF. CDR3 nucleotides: TGTGCCAGCAGCGATCCCTGGGGCGATTCACCCCTCCACTTT.

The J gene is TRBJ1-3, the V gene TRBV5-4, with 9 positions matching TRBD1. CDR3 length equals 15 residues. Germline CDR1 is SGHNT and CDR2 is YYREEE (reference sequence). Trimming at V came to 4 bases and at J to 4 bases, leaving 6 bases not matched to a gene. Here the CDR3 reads CASSKDRGTGNTIYF. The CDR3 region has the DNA TGTGCCAGCAGCAAGGACAGGGGCACAGGAAACACCATATATTTT.

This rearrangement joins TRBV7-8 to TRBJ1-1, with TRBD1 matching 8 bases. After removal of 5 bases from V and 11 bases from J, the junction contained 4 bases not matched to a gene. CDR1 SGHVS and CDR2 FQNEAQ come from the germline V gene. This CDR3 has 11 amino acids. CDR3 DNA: TGTGCCAGCAGCAACCGGGACAGGGCTTTCTTT. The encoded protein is CASSNRDRAFF.

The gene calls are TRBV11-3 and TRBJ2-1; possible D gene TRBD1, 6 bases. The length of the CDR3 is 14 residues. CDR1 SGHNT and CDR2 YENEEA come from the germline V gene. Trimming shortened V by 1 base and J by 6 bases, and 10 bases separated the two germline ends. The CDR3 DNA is TGTGCCAGCAGCTTAGTTCAGGGGTCCAATGAGCAGTTCTTC. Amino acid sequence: CASSLVQGSNEQFF.

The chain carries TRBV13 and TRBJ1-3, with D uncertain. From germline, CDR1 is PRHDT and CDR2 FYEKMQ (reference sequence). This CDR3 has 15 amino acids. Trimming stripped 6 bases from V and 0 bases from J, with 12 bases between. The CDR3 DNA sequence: TGTGCCAGCAGATACCAGTTCCTCTCTGGAAACACCATATATTTT. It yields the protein CASRYQFLSGNTIYF. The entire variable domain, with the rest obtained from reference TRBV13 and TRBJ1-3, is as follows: AAGVIQSPRHLIKEKRETATLKCYPIPRHDTVYWYQQGPGQDPQFLISFYEKMQSDKGSIPDRFSAQQFSDYHSELNMSSLELGDSALYFCASRYQFLSGNTIYFGEGSWLTVV.

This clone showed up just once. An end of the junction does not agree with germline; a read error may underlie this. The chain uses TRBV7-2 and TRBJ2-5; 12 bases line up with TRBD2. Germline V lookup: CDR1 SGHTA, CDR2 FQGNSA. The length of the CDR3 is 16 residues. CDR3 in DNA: TGTGCCAGCAGCCTAGCGGGGGGGGCAAACCAAGAGACCCAGTACTTC. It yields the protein CASSLAGGANQETQYF.

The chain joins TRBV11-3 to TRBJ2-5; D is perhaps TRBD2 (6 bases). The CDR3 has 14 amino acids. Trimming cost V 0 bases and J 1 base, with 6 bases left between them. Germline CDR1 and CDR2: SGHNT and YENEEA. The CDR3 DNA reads TGTGCCAGCAGCTTAGACGGGAGCCAAGAGACCCAGTACTTC. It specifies CASSLDGSQETQYF.

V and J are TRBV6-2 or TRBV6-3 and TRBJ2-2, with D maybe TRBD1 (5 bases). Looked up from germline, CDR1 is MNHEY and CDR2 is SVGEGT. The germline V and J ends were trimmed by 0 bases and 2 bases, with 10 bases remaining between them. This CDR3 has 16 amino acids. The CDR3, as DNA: TGTGCCAGCAGTTACTCCAGTGACAGCAACACCGGGGAGCTGTTTTTT. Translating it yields CASSYSSDSNTGELFF.

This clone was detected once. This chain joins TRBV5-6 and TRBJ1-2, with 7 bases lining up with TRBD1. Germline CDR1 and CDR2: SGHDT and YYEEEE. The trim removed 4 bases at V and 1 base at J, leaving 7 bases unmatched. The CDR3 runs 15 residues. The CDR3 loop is CASSINRGHNYGYTF. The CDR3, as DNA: TGTGCCAGCAGCATAAACAGGGGTCATAACTATGGCTACACCTTC.